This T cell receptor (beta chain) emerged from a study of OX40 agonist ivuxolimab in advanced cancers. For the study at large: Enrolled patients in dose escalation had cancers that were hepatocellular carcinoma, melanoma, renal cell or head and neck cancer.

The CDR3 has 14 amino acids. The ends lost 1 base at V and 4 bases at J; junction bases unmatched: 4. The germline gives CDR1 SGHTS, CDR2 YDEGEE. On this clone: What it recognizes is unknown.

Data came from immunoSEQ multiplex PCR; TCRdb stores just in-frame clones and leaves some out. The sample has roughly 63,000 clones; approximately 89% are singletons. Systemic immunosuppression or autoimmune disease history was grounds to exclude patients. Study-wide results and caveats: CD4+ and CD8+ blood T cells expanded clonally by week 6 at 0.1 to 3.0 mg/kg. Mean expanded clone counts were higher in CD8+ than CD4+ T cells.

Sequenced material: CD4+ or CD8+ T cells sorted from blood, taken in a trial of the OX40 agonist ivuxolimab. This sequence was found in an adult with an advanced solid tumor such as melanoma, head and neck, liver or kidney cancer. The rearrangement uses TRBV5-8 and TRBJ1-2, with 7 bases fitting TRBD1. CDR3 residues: CASSLFDRAYGYTF. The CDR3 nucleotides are TGTGCCAGCAGCTTGTTTGACAGGGCCTATGGCTACACCTTC.